This T cell receptor (beta chain) was recovered during a study of PD-L1 blockade in urothelial cancer (dated 2017 in TCRdb). At the level of the whole study: All patients started therapy in about 2014 and received atezolizumab 1,200 mg intravenously every 3 weeks. About nine tenths of the roughly 29 patients were males with bladder-origin urothelial cancer, and about 65% of the roughly 29 reported a prior smoking history. Patients had an ECOG performance status of 0 or 1 and had received between 0 and 3 prior chemotherapy regimens. Blood samples were analyzed 3 weeks after the start of treatment (second dose) and 6 weeks after the start of treatment. Blood samples yielded a median of around 150,000 T cells and tens of thousands of unique TCRs, with median clonality roughly 0.082. The study was an exploratory multi-omic analysis of somatic, immune and clinical correlates of response to PD-L1 blockade with atezolizumab in urothelial cancer. Pretreatment tumor samples, along with matched peripheral blood collected serially before and after atezolizumab treatment, underwent TCR sequencing. Progression-free survival longer than 6 months counted as durable clinical benefit, and TCR features were additionally tested against both progression-free and overall survival. In the same patients, whole exome sequencing and RNA sequencing of pretreatment tumors were performed in addition to TCR sequencing. Roughly 10 patients reached durable clinical benefit, while some 20 patients did not. Under 30 patients had pretreatment blood TCR-seq, roughly 25 had at least one posttreatment blood collection, and roughly 25 had tumor TCR-seq.

Measured from the cysteine to the phenylalanine, the CDR3 is 17 residues long. The read is trimmed to its CDR3 DNA, 51 bases read in frame from base 1. On this clone: It has no known antigen specificity. Per-base qualities were not stored, and no clone one base away is much larger.

Taken with the paper, the label for time point translates to: peripheral blood 6 weeks after treatment start. A cohort of 25 to 35 patients with locally advanced or metastatic urothelial carcinoma, treated at Memorial Sloan Kettering on a trial protocol, was included. Peripheral blood mononuclear cells were collected pretreatment and during treatment, with between 1 and 8 total time points obtained per patient. The Qiagen DNeasy Blood extraction kit was used to purify genomic DNA from total PBMCs and tumor samples. Collected pretreatment and during treatment, PBMCs were isolated and stored as previously described. To estimate absolute template abundance from read counts, synthetic TCR analog templates were spiked into each PCR. TCRbeta CDR3 regions were amplified from genomic DNA with bias-controlled V and J gene primers using the immunoSEQ assay. Sequencing of rearranged TCRbeta segments was performed at approximately 20X coverage. In the paper's pipeline: Clustering was used to correct sequencing errors, and CDR3s were annotated against IMGT to assign V, D and J genes. Downstream analyses used only productive TCRbeta rearrangements and left out out-of-frame or stop-codon sequences. Clonality was calculated as one minus the Shannon entropy normalized by the log of the number of unique productive sequences. Clones differing between time points or between blood and tumor were identified by Fisher's exact test with Benjamini-Hochberg correction at adjusted p below 0.01. In TCRdb, the immuneACCESS table is reduced to in-frame sequences with V and J assigned. These tables do not hold every clone; where another copy was compared, an unresolved V gene accounts for under half, and the others remain unexplained. V and J calls and clone size come straight from that table; D and trimming were deduced from the DNA. This sample gives over 70,000 clones in total; around 78% of them show up just once. The top ten clonotypes cover 8.4% of the sample.

General findings and caveats noted by the study authors: Because the sample size was small (n ≈ 31) and many of the analyses were exploratory, the results are meant to be hypothesis-generating. Patients with durable benefit showed greater expansion of tumor-associated TCR clones in peripheral blood 3 weeks after starting treatment (n ≈ 22, p = 0.022). A pretreatment peripheral blood TCR clonality below the median was linked to improved progression-free and overall survival.

The V gene is TRBV21-1 and the J gene is TRBJ1-3; the table's D call, TRBD1, has no DNA check behind it. TRBV21-1 is marked as a pseudogene. The TCR originated in a man between 65 and 85 years old with urothelial cancer. The material sequenced was PBMCs, taken around atezolizumab (anti-PD-L1) treatment. The encoded CDR3 is CASSTDRGHFSGNTIYF. DNA sequence: TGTGCCAGCAGCACCGACAGGGGGCACTTCTCTGGAAACACCATATATTTT.